The next 24 T cell receptor beta chains were all read from a single sample in a study of CD8 T cells in Susac syndrome. Reverse transcription of roughly 0.5 to 1 ug RNA used random hexamers. In TCRdb, the immunoSEQ multiplex PCR reads were re-called with MiXCR into one record per CDR3 protein. The sample holds roughly 120,000 distinct CDR3 sequences, over 90% seen once. Sequenced input: CD8+ T cells from PBMCs. The receptors were gathered from a human donor with multiple sclerosis.

V is TRBV29-1 and J is TRBJ2-7; 8 nucleotides agree with TRBD1. The CDR3 runs 14 residues. Per the germline V gene, CDR1 is SQVTM and CDR2 is ANQGSEA. The J segment lost 6 bases and the V segment lost 5 bases, leaving 12 bases of the junction unmatched. CDR3 sequence: CSVSLRGRAAEQYF. Written as DNA, the CDR3 is TGCAGCGTTTCTCTCAGGGGGCGGGCCGCCGAGCAGTACTTC.

The V call is TRBV6-5, the J call TRBJ2-7, with 8 bases aligning to TRBD1. This CDR3 is built from 15 residues. Trimming at V came to 2 bases and at J to 2 bases, leaving 5 bases not matched to a gene. In germline, CDR1 is MNHEY, CDR2 SVGAGI. The CDR3 here is CASSYGQGLTYEQYF. The CDR3 DNA reads as TGTGCCAGCAGTTACGGACAGGGTCTAACCTACGAGCAGTACTTC.

The J gene is TRBJ2-7, the V gene TRBV11-2, with 8 bases aligning to TRBD2. CDR1 SGHAT and CDR2 FQNNGV come from the germline V gene. Trimming at V came to 5 bases and at J to 6 bases, leaving 6 bases not matched to a gene. The CDR3 is 13 amino acids. The CDR3 sequence is CASSGGGNFEQYF. The CDR3 coding sequence is TGTGCCAGCAGCGGCGGGGGGAACTTCGAGCAGTACTTC.

The chain has TRBV7-9 and TRBJ1-2; possibly TRBD1 for D (5 bases). Germline-derived CDR1 and CDR2 are SEHNR and FQNEAQ (reference sequence). The V and J ends lost 5 bases and 4 bases respectively, with 17 bases between them. The CDR3 has 15 residues. This chain's CDR3 is CASSKGPREGYGYTF. The CDR3 bases are TGTGCCAGCAGCAAAGGACCCAGGGAGGGCTATGGCTACACCTTC. The full variable domain, in which reference TRBV7-9 and TRBJ1-2 provide the parts outside the CDR3, is DTGVSQNPRHKITKRGQNVTFRCDPISEHNRLYWYRQTLGQGPEFLTYFQNEAQLEKSRLLSDRFSAERPKGSFSTLEIQRTEQGDSAMYLCASSKGPREGYGYTFGSGTRLTVV.

The chain carries TRBV6-4 and TRBJ2-2, with D perhaps TRBD2 (5 bases). V was cut by 3 bases and J by 6 bases, with 11 bases left in between. The CDR3 covers 14 residues. The V gene's germline CDR1 is MRHNA and CDR2 SNTAGT. The CDR3 is CASSDHPGAGELFF. The DNA for the CDR3 is TGTGCCAGCAGTGATCACCCCGGGGCCGGGGAGCTGTTTTTT.

The chain has TRBV11-2 and TRBJ2-4; perhaps TRBD1 as D (6 bases). Germline-derived CDR1 and CDR2 are SGHAT and FQNNGV. CDR3 length: 16 residues. Between the trimmed V and J ends, which lost 5 bases and 0 bases, there was a span of 14 bases. This chain's CDR3 is CASSHWTALAKNIQYF. The CDR3 region has the DNA TGTGCCAGCAGCCACTGGACAGCCCTAGCCAAAAACATTCAGTACTTC.

The rearrangement links TRBV7-3 to TRBJ2-1, with 10 bases matching TRBD2. Germline lookup yields CDR1 SGHTA and CDR2 FQGTGA. The CDR3 runs to 16 residues. With V trimmed by 2 bases and J by 7 bases, 8 bases remained unmatched. DNA for the CDR3: TGTGCCAGCAGCTTAGGTCCTAGCGGGAGTCTTAATGAGCAGTTCTTC. It encodes CASSLGPSGSLNEQFF.

The rearrangement uses TRBV7-9 and TRBJ1-1; D is ambiguous. Trimming pared 2 bases from V and 7 bases from J, leaving 11 bases between. This CDR3 spans 13 amino acids. Germline V lookup: CDR1 SEHNR, CDR2 FQNEAQ (reference sequence). CDR3: CASSLRGRDEAFF. The CDR3 nucleotides read TGTGCCAGCAGCTTAAGAGGACGGGATGAAGCTTTCTTT. Based on the CDR3 plus reference TRBV7-9 and TRBJ1-1, the full variable domain is DTGVSQNPRHKITKRGQNVTFRCDPISEHNRLYWYRQTLGQGPEFLTYFQNEAQLEKSRLLSDRFSAERPKGSFSTLEIQRTEQGDSAMYLCASSLRGRDEAFFGQGTRLTVV.

V usage is TRBV9 and J usage is TRBJ1-2; possible D gene TRBD1, 5 bases. The CDR3 covers 12 residues. Per the germline V gene, CDR1 is SGDLS and CDR2 is YYNGEE. The V end was cut by 4 bases, the J end by 7 bases, with 11 bases between. DNA of the CDR3: TGTGCCAGCAGCTCGGCAGGGAGTGGCTACACCTTC. The encoded protein is CASSSAGSGYTF. Together with reference TRBV9 and TRBJ1-2, the CDR3 gives the full variable domain: DSGVTQTPKHLITATGQRVTLRCSPRSGDLSVYWYQQSLDQGLQFLIQYYNGEERAKGNILERFSAQQFPDLHSELNLSSLELGDSALYFCASSSAGSGYTFGSGTRLTVV.

The chain employs TRBV4-1 and TRBJ2-2, with D uncertain. CDR1 MGHRA and CDR2 YSYEKL come from the germline V gene. V lost 1 base, J lost 6 bases, and 3 bases lay in between. The CDR3 consists of 12 residues. The CDR3 sequence: CASSQAPGELFF. The DNA for the CDR3 is TGCGCCAGCAGCCAAGCCCCCGGGGAGCTGTTTTTT.

The rearrangement links TRBV24-1 to TRBJ1-2; 7 nucleotides agree with TRBD1. V shed 2 bases and J 3 bases; nucleotides not matched to a gene: 5. Germline CDR1 is KGHDR and CDR2 is SFDVKD. This CDR3 spans 15 amino acids. The CDR3 sequence: CATSDWTGSDYGYTF. The CDR3 nucleotides read TGTGCCACCAGTGATTGGACAGGTTCGGACTATGGCTACACCTTC.

The chain combines TRBV5-4 with TRBJ1-1; D is possibly TRBD1 (6 bases). Trimming pared 7 bases from V and 5 bases from J, leaving 15 bases between. The CDR3 is 13 residues long. Per the germline V gene, CDR1 is SGHNT and CDR2 is YYREEE (reference sequence). The CDR3 DNA is TGTGCCAGCCCCGGCCCAGGGGAGACTGAAGCTTTCTTT. Its translation: CASPGPGETEAFF. Full variable domain (remainder filled in from reference TRBV5-4 and TRBJ1-1): ETGVTQSPTHLIKTRGQQVTLRCSSQSGHNTVSWYQQALGQGPQFIFQYYREEENGRGNFPPRFSGLQFPNYSSELNVNALELDDSALYLCASPGPGETEAFFGQGTRLTVV.

The genes are TRBV2 and TRBJ2-7; TRBD2 is a possible D gene (5 bases). The germline CDR1 and CDR2 sequences are SNHLY and FYNNEI. The CDR3 runs 13 residues. Trimming pared 5 bases from V and 1 base from J, leaving 9 bases between. CDR3 DNA sequence: TGTGCCAGCAGTTTGATAGCGTCCTACGAGCAGTACGTC. Its translation: CASSLIASYEQYV.

The V gene is TRBV5-6, the J gene TRBJ2-1; possibly TRBD1 or TRBD2 for D (7 bases each). Between the trimmed V and J ends, which lost 4 bases and 6 bases, there was a span of 14 bases. The germline gives CDR1 SGHDT, CDR2 YYEEEE. This CDR3 has 14 residues. This chain's CDR3 is CASSAGAGGNEQFF. The CDR3 nucleotides are TGTGCCAGCAGCGCGGGGGCAGGGGGCAATGAGCAGTTCTTC. Full variable domain (missing parts from reference TRBV5-6 and TRBJ2-1): DAGVTQSPTHLIKTRGQQVTLRCSPKSGHDTVSWYQQALGQGPQFIFQYYEEEERQRGNFPDRFSGHQFPNYSSELNVNALLLGDSALYLCASSAGAGGNEQFFGPGTRLTVL.

The V gene is TRBV6-1, the J gene TRBJ2-7; D gene uncertain. The V gene's germline CDR1 is MNHNS and CDR2 SASEGT. V was pared by 2 bases and J by 0 bases, with 11 bases between. This CDR3 region has 15 residues. CDR3 protein: CASSEPGFSSYEQYF. The CDR3 DNA is TGTGCCAGCAGTGAACCAGGTTTTAGCTCCTACGAGCAGTACTTC.

This clonotype was seen once. This chain uses TRBV10-3 with TRBJ2-7; 9 bases align to TRBD1. Germline V lookup: CDR1 ENHRY, CDR2 SYGVKD. The CDR3 covers 14 residues. V dropped 4 bases and J dropped 5; count of bases not matched to a gene: 6. The CDR3 loop is CAISVGDRDHEQYF. CDR3 coding DNA: TGTGCCATCAGTGTAGGGGACAGGGACCACGAGCAGTACTTC.

The CDR3 bases are TGTGCCAGCAGCTTCGGGACGCTCAATGAGCAGTTCTTC. Translated, it gives CASSFGTLNEQFF. The rearrangement joins TRBV7-9 to TRBJ2-1; D is perhaps TRBD1 or TRBD2 (5 bases each). The ends were cut back, 3 bases at V and 6 bases at J, with 9 bases in the middle. The CDR3 is made up of 13 amino acids. CDR1 is SEHNR and CDR2 is FQNEAQ in the germline V gene (reference sequence). Full variable domain (remainder filled in from reference TRBV7-9 and TRBJ2-1): DTGVSQNPRHKITKRGQNVTFRCDPISEHNRLYWYRQTLGQGPEFLTYFQNEAQLEKSRLLSDRFSAERPKGSFSTLEIQRTEQGDSAMYLCASSFGTLNEQFFGPGTRLTVL.

As to this clonotype: A read error may produce the germline difference seen at one junction end. The J gene is TRBJ1-4, the V gene TRBV19; a possible D gene is TRBD1 (5 bases). The CDR3 is 9 amino acids. Per the germline V gene, CDR1 is LNHDA and CDR2 is SQIVND (reference sequence). The CDR3 sequence: CARDRDLHF. The CDR3 DNA reads as TGTGCCAGGGACCGGGACCTACATTTT. The complete variable domain, with remaining parts taken from reference TRBV19 and TRBJ1-4, reads DGGITQSPKYLFRKEGQNVTLSCEQNLNHDAMYWYRQDPGQGLRLIYYSQIVNDFQKGDIAEGYSVSREKKESFPLTVTSAQKNPTAFYLCARDRDLHFGSGTQLSVL.

The gene calls are TRBV28 and TRBJ2-3, with no clear D. The CDR3 covers 14 residues. Trimming took 6 bases from V and 2 from J, leaving 12 bases between them. Germline V gene data show CDR1 as MDHEN and CDR2 as SYDVKM. Written as DNA, the CDR3 is TGTGCCAGCAGCAGTCCCCGGGTCACAGATACGCAGTATTTT. This sequence encodes CASSSPRVTDTQYF.

In this sample, this clonotype turned up once. This chain connects TRBV12-3 or TRBV12-4 to TRBJ2-5, with no clear D. Trimming shortened V by 5 bases and J by 3 bases, and 10 bases separated the two germline ends. The CDR3 spans 13 residues. The CDR3 sequence is CASSPPEEETQYF. The CDR3, as DNA: TGTGCCAGCAGTCCCCCTGAGGAAGAGACCCAGTACTTC.

The chain recombines TRBV4-1 with TRBJ2-7; 7 bases agree with TRBD1. The CDR3 extends over 15 amino acids. Looked up from germline, CDR1 is MGHRA and CDR2 is YSYEKL. The trim removed 1 base at V and 2 bases at J, leaving 5 bases unmatched. CDR3 DNA: TGCGCCAGCAGCCAAGTGCAGGGGGTTACCTACGAGCAGTACTTC. It encodes CASSQVQGVTYEQYF.

The chain couples TRBV6-5 to TRBJ2-1, with 9 bases matching TRBD2. The CDR3 extends over 17 amino acids. With V trimmed by 0 bases and J by 6 bases, 9 bases remained unmatched. Per germline, CDR1 MNHEY and CDR2 SVGAGI. CDR3 amino acids: CASSYSSGGGALNEQFF. CDR3 in DNA: TGTGCCAGCAGTTACTCCTCTGGCGGGGGGGCACTCAATGAGCAGTTCTTC.

V is TRBV9 and J is TRBJ1-5, with 7 bases matching TRBD1. V lost 4 bases, J lost 2 bases, and 9 bases stayed unmatched. This CDR3 is 16 amino acids long. The V gene's germline CDR1 is SGDLS and CDR2 YYNGEE. The chain's CDR3 is CASSPRDRVGNQPQHF. In DNA form, the CDR3 reads TGTGCCAGCAGCCCTCGCGACAGGGTTGGCAATCAGCCCCAGCATTTT.

The CDR3 coding sequence is TGTGCCAGCAGCCAAGGGGATTTGGACACTGAAGCTTTCTTT. Translated: CASSQGDLDTEAFF. The chain is built from TRBV16 and TRBJ1-1; D call uncertain. The CDR3 covers 14 residues. The V and J ends lost 2 bases and 3 bases respectively, with 10 bases between them. Germline lookup yields CDR1 KGHSY and CDR2 FQNENV.